The entry below describes one T cell receptor beta chain. The data belong to a study of blood T cell repertoires in COVID-19. The J segment lost 2 bases and the V segment lost 3 bases, leaving 1 base of the junction unmatched. This CDR3 is 13 amino acids long. Germline V gives CDR1 SGHNT, CDR2 YYREEE (reference sequence). The method was immunoSEQ multiplex PCR; TCRdb's version includes in-frame clones alone and lacks a portion of them. The repertoire holds roughly 200,000 clones, with approximately 89% as singletons. The sample consisted of peripheral blood. The sequence was obtained from a woman aged 55-70 years with acute or convalescent COVID-19. The chain links TRBV5-4 to TRBJ1-2, with 7 bases that match TRBD1. CDR3 amino acids: CASSSTGNYGYTF. The DNA for the CDR3 is TGTGCCAGCAGCTCGACAGGGAACTATGGCTACACCTTC. The whole variable domain, filled in from reference TRBV5-4 and TRBJ1-2, reads ETGVTQSPTHLIKTRGQQVTLRCSSQSGHNTVSWYQQALGQGPQFIFQYYREEENGRGNFPPRFSGLQFPNYSSELNVNALELDDSALYLCASSSTGNYGYTFGSGTRLTVV.